Below, one T cell receptor (beta chain) is given with its context. Its cognate antigen is unknown. The source of the sample is a study of OX40 agonist ivuxolimab in advanced cancers. Study summary: Three patients, one with hepatocellular carcinoma and two with cutaneous melanoma, responded partially. Study observations and caveats: The investigators did not determine what antigen specificity the expanded peripheral T cells had. CD4+ and CD8+ blood T cells expanded clonally by week 6 at 0.1 to 3.0 mg/kg.

Measured with immunoSEQ multiplex PCR; TCRdb has only the in-frame clones, and not every one. The sample includes 50,000 to 70,000 clones, around 90% of them seen just once. Autoimmune disease history or systemic immunosuppression barred patients. Trimming removed 2 bases at V and 6 bases at J, with 9 bases between. The CDR3 is made up of 12 amino acids. Germline V gene lookup returns CDR1 SGHRS and CDR2 YFSETQ. Sequenced material: CD4+ or CD8+ T cells sorted from blood, taken in a trial of the OX40 agonist ivuxolimab. The sequence derives from an adult with an advanced solid tumor such as melanoma, head and neck, liver or kidney cancer. The chain carries TRBV5-1 and TRBJ2-7; the D is unclear. In DNA form, the CDR3 reads TGCGCCAGCAGCTTCGATGGGGTCGAGCAGTACTTC. Its protein is CASSFDGVEQYF.